The 2 T cell receptor beta chains listed next were all sequenced from one sample in a study of blood T cell repertoires in COVID-19. The protocol was immunoSEQ multiplex PCR, while the TCRdb copy is restricted to in-frame clones and leaves out a portion. The sample lists about 400,000 clones; approximately 86% were seen once. Sequenced material: peripheral blood. The receptor set was obtained from a woman aged 55-70 years with COVID-19, enrolled during active disease.

V and J are TRBV19 and TRBJ2-1; D might be TRBD1 (5 bases). V dropped 0 bases and J dropped 12 bases, with 15 bases sitting between them. The CDR3 loop spans 14 amino acids. Looked up from germline, CDR1 is LNHDA and CDR2 is SQIVND (reference sequence). The chain's CDR3 is CASSIDPTVQGQFF. As DNA, the CDR3 is TGTGCCAGTAGTATAGACCCGACAGTACAAGGGCAGTTCTTC.

The chain carries TRBV12-5 and TRBJ1-5; 11 bases fit TRBD1. Germline V gene sequence: CDR1 LGHNT, CDR2 FRNRAP. This CDR3 spans 22 amino acids. V dropped 0 bases and J dropped 2; count of bases not matched to a gene: 18. The CDR3 bases are TGTGCTAGTGGTTTGGTAGAAAAAGGACAGGGGGCGCGAGGCGATGGCAATCAGCCCCAGCATTTT. As protein: CASGLVEKGQGARGDGNQPQHF.